These 22 T cell receptor beta chains were all obtained from the same sample, sequenced in a study of blood T cell repertoires in COVID-19. The method was immunoSEQ multiplex PCR; TCRdb's version includes in-frame clones alone and lacks a portion of them. The table includes about 490,000 clones, approximately 83% detected once. Material: peripheral blood. All receptors derive from a human donor in a cohort sampled during active COVID-19.

CDR3 in DNA: TGTGCCAGCAGTGGACAGGGTCCGAACACCGGGGAGCTGTTTTTT. Its protein product is CASSGQGPNTGELFF. The V and J genes are TRBV2 and TRBJ2-2, with 7 bases identical to TRBD1. The germline V gene has CDR1 SNHLY and CDR2 FYNNEI. The trim removed 4 bases at V and 0 bases at J, leaving 2 bases unmatched. This CDR3 region has 15 residues. The full variable domain, completed using reference TRBV2 and TRBJ2-2, is EPEVTQTPSHQVTQMGQEVILRCVPISNHLYFYWYRQILGQKVEFLVSFYNNEISEKSEIFDDQFSVERPDGSNFTLKIRSTKLEDSAMYFCASSGQGPNTGELFFGEGSRLTVL.

This sequence joins TRBV4-3 and TRBJ2-2; TRBD2 might be the D (5 bases). This CDR3 has 13 residues. V was pared by 1 base and J by 6 bases, with 6 bases between. Germline CDR1 LGHNA, CDR2 YSLEER. The CDR3 region is CASSQGRPGELFF. CDR3 bases: TGCGCCAGCAGCCAAGGGAGGCCCGGGGAGCTGTTTTTT.

The chain is built from TRBV19 and TRBJ1-5; TRBD1 aligns across 7 bases. Germline CDR1 is LNHDA and CDR2 is SQIVND (reference sequence). This CDR3 is built from 15 residues. Losses at the gene ends were 5 bases for V and 9 bases for J; bases not matched to a gene: 13. CDR3: CASSGPHRGPGPQHF. The CDR3 DNA sequence: TGTGCCAGTAGTGGGCCCCACAGGGGCCCTGGGCCCCAGCATTTT. The full variable domain, rest sourced from reference TRBV19 and TRBJ1-5, is DGGITQSPKYLFRKEGQNVTLSCEQNLNHDAMYWYRQDPGQGLRLIYYSQIVNDFQKGDIAEGYSVSREKKESFPLTVTSAQKNPTAFYLCASSGPHRGPGPQHFGDGTRLSIL.

There are a few counts of this clone. The chain has TRBV19 and TRBJ1-2; a possible D gene is TRBD1 (6 bases). This CDR3 is built from 15 residues. In germline, CDR1 is LNHDA, CDR2 SQIVND (reference sequence). Trimming stripped 3 bases from V and 6 bases from J, with 17 bases between. The CDR3 loop reads CASSIGQSPVDGYTF. CDR3 nucleotides: TGTGCCAGTAGTATTGGACAGAGCCCTGTTGATGGCTACACCTTC.

The chain is built from TRBV2 and TRBJ1-2; a possible D gene is TRBD1 (5 bases). The CDR3 runs 14 residues. Germline values: CDR1 SNHLY, CDR2 FYNNEI. The V end lost 7 bases, the J end lost 0 bases, and 12 bases lay between the germline ends. CDR3 sequence: CASKVQVANYGYTF. DNA of the CDR3: TGTGCCAGCAAGGTACAGGTAGCTAACTATGGCTACACCTTC.

The rearrangement links TRBV10-3 to TRBJ2-1; D is unresolved. The length of the CDR3 is 11 residues. Germline lookup yields CDR1 ENHRY and CDR2 SYGVKD. V lost 5 bases and J lost 6, with 5 bases in between. CDR3 sequence reads: CAISLGNEQFF. In nucleotides, the CDR3 is TGTGCCATCAGTCTAGGCAATGAGCAGTTCTTC.

A single count supports this clone. The chain employs TRBV5-5 and TRBJ1-1; maybe TRBD1 (5 bases). Germline V CDR1 and CDR2: SGHKS, YYEKEE (reference sequence). There are 13 residues in the CDR3. Trimming shortened V by 4 bases and J by 1 base, and 8 bases separated the two germline ends. In nucleotides, the CDR3 is TGTGCCAGCAGCCCCCAGGGGAACACTGAAGCTTTCTTT. Translating gives CASSPQGNTEAFF. The whole variable domain, filled in from reference TRBV5-5 and TRBJ1-1, reads DAGVTQSPTHLIKTRGQQVTLRCSPISGHKSVSWYQQVLGQGPQFIFQYYEKEERGRGNFPDRFSARQFPNYSSELNVNALLLGDSALYLCASSPQGNTEAFFGQGTRLTVV.

The chain carries TRBV7-8 and TRBJ2-3, with 7 nucleotides matching TRBD2. Germline V gene lookup returns CDR1 SGHVS and CDR2 FQNEAQ. The J segment lost 2 bases and the V segment lost 5 bases, leaving 13 bases of the junction unmatched. The CDR3 is 17 residues long. Written as DNA, the CDR3 is TGTGCCAGCAGCGCAGGCCGGTGGACTAGGCCCACAGATACGCAGTATTTT. The encoded protein is CASSAGRWTRPTDTQYF.

This chain joins TRBV19 and TRBJ2-1; the D gene is possibly TRBD2 (6 bases). Germline V gene lookup returns CDR1 LNHDA and CDR2 SQIVND (reference sequence). The CDR3 has 14 amino acids. V was shortened by 8 bases and J by 5 bases, with 16 bases between the two germline ends. Here the CDR3 reads CASCPASDHNEQFF. The CDR3 DNA sequence: TGTGCCAGTTGTCCGGCTAGCGACCACAATGAGCAGTTCTTC.

The V gene is TRBV30, the J gene TRBJ1-2, with D possibly matching TRBD1 (5 bases). The CDR3 is 15 residues long. Looked up from germline, CDR1 is GTSNPN and CDR2 is SVGIG (reference sequence). Trimming stripped 2 bases from V and 4 bases from J, with 17 bases between. The CDR3 nucleotides are TGTGCCTGGAGTAGAGGAAGGGGAATTAGCTATGGCTACACCTTC. Protein product: CAWSRGRGISYGYTF.

Turning to this clone: The junction shows a germline mismatch at one end, possibly a read error. The gene calls are TRBV15 and TRBJ2-1; TRBD2 is a possible D gene (6 bases). The CDR3 extends over 13 amino acids. Germline values: CDR1 LNHNV, CDR2 YYDKDF (reference sequence). The CDR3 protein is CAIGGAKAGTVIF. CDR3 in DNA: TGTGCCATCGGAGGGGCTAAAGCGGGCACCGTCATCTTC.

Comments on this clone: Within the sample, other DNA sequences also encode this same CDR3. The chain combines TRBV19 with TRBJ2-7; TRBD1 agrees at 7 bases. The CDR3 spans 14 residues. Germline V lookup: CDR1 LNHDA, CDR2 SQIVND (reference sequence). V lost 4 bases and J lost 2; bases outside the gene matches: 5. The CDR3 spells CASSTRDRPYEQYF. CDR3 DNA sequence: TGTGCCAGTAGTACCCGGGACAGACCCTACGAGCAGTACTTC.

This chain uses TRBV5-1 with TRBJ2-7; 9 bases agree with TRBD2. Germline V gene lookup returns CDR1 SGHRS and CDR2 YFSETQ. There are 16 residues in the CDR3. After removal of 2 bases from V and 2 bases from J, the junction contained 8 bases not matched to a gene. This chain's CDR3 is CASSLLTSGPTYEQYF. CDR3 nucleotide sequence: TGCGCCAGCAGCTTACTGACTAGCGGCCCCACCTACGAGCAGTACTTC.

On this clone: The sample contains more than one DNA sequence encoding this CDR3. The chain carries TRBV28 and TRBJ2-7; 12 bases line up with TRBD1. The CDR3 runs to 15 residues. Germline CDR1 is MDHEN and CDR2 is SYDVKM. V was clipped by 4 bases and J by 6 bases; unmatched bases: 7. Written as DNA, the CDR3 is TGTGCCAGCAGTTCCCCGGGACAGGGGGCCAGCGAGCAGTACTTC. The encoded protein is CASSSPGQGASEQYF. Full variable domain (missing parts from reference TRBV28 and TRBJ2-7): DVKVTQSSRYLVKRTGEKVFLECVQDMDHENMFWYRQDPGLGLRLIYFSYDVKMKEKGDIPEGYSVSREKKERFSLILESASTNQTSMYLCASSSPGQGASEQYFGPGTRLTVT.

A remark on this clone: Other nucleotide sequences in the sample specify the same CDR3. The genes are TRBV18 and TRBJ1-1; no clear D. The V end was cut by 2 bases, the J end by 3 bases, with 7 bases between. Germline V gene lookup returns CDR1 KGHSH and CDR2 LQKENI. This CDR3 is 13 amino acids long. CDR3 nucleotide sequence: TGTGCCAGCTCACCATCCGGGGACACTGAAGCTTTCTTT. It codes for CASSPSGDTEAFF.

V and J are TRBV28 and TRBJ1-4, with unresolved D. The V gene's germline CDR1 is MDHEN and CDR2 SYDVKM. The CDR3 has 15 amino acids. Between the trimmed V and J ends, which lost 1 base and 7 bases, there was a span of 13 bases. CDR3 residues: CASSLYVGPSEKLFF. DNA for the CDR3: TGTGCCAGCAGTTTATACGTTGGGCCGAGTGAAAAACTGTTTTTT.

This chain links TRBV9 with TRBJ2-4; 7 positions agree with TRBD1. CDR3 length: 15 amino acids. After removal of 2 bases from V and 2 bases from J, the junction contained 4 bases not matched to a gene. CDR1 and CDR2 (germline): SGDLS, YYNGEE. CDR3 sequence reads: CASSVETGSKNIQYF. In DNA, the CDR3 is TGTGCCAGCAGCGTGGAGACAGGGTCCAAAAACATTCAGTACTTC.

The genes are TRBV10-3 and TRBJ2-7, with D possibly matching TRBD2 (6 bases). This CDR3 spans 15 amino acids. The germline V gene encodes CDR1 ENHRY and CDR2 SYGVKD. V lost 0 bases to trimming and J lost 4 bases, with 13 bases between them. Here the CDR3 reads CAISESQRAIYEQYF. The CDR3 coding sequence is TGTGCCATCAGTGAGTCGCAGCGGGCCATTTACGAGCAGTACTTC.

This chain uses TRBV6-6 with TRBJ2-7; the D gene is possibly TRBD1 (6 bases). The germline gives CDR1 MNHNY, CDR2 SVGAGI (reference sequence). The length of the CDR3 is 13 residues. The V end lost 6 bases, the J end lost 5 bases, and 14 bases lay between the germline ends. In nucleotides, the CDR3 is TGTGCCAGCAGCAAACAGGGAATCGACGAGCAGTACTTC. This codes for CASSKQGIDEQYF.

V and J are TRBV9 and TRBJ2-7; 14 bases line up with TRBD2. CDR1 and CDR2 from the germline V gene are SGDLS and YYNGEE. CDR3 length: 19 amino acids. The V segment lost 3 bases and the J segment 0 bases; nucleotides outside the gene matches: 11. CDR3: CASSAHPGLAGVTSYEQYF. The CDR3 coding sequence is TGTGCCAGCAGCGCCCACCCGGGACTAGCGGGAGTTACCTCCTACGAGCAGTACTTC.

This chain uses TRBV11-3 with TRBJ2-1; 10 bases match TRBD2. Germline CDR1 and CDR2: SGHNT and YENEEA. V lost 0 bases, J lost 8 bases, and 4 bases stayed unmatched. The CDR3 sequence is 15 residues long. The CDR3 loop is CASSLEGLAFDEQFF. CDR3 DNA: TGTGCCAGCAGCTTAGAGGGACTAGCGTTCGATGAGCAGTTCTTC.

The chain couples TRBV7-2 to TRBJ1-6; D not resolved. This CDR3 has 13 amino acids. V was clipped by 2 bases and J by 10 bases, with 9 bases between them. Germline values: CDR1 SGHTA, CDR2 FQGNSA. CDR3 in amino acids: CASSLIGVSPLHF. The DNA for the CDR3 is TGTGCCAGCAGCTTAATCGGGGTCTCACCCCTCCACTTT.